This TCR beta chain comes out of a study of cytomegalovirus exposure and HLA in healthy donors. On the study more broadly: In a previous analysis, 110 million or so unique TCR beta sequences were found from some 200 million T cells. Study observations and caveats: The study recorded 150 to 200 TCR beta chains that were cytomegalovirus-associated. In a later analysis, a missense DCLRE1C variant was linked to TCR beta V- and J-gene trimming.

As regards this clone: Its antigen is not identified.

Germline V gene lookup returns CDR1 LNHDA and CDR2 SQIVND (reference sequence). The V and J ends lost 5 bases and 10 bases, in that order; junction bases with no gene match: 12. The CDR3 runs 14 residues. This PCR relied on a set of 60 Vbeta primers and 13 Jbeta primers. TCRdb's copy holds only in-frame clones and misses some; the assay was immunoSEQ multiplex PCR. The sample records more than 250,000 clones, around 90% being singletons. The V gene is TRBV19, the J gene TRBJ1-1, with TRBD1 matching 8 bases. The receptor was derived from a woman between 18 and 30 years old in good health and CMV-seronegative. The specimen sequenced was PBMCs. CDR3 region: CASSDPGQASGAFF. The CDR3 DNA is TGTGCCAGTAGTGACCCGGGACAGGCATCTGGAGCTTTCTTT.